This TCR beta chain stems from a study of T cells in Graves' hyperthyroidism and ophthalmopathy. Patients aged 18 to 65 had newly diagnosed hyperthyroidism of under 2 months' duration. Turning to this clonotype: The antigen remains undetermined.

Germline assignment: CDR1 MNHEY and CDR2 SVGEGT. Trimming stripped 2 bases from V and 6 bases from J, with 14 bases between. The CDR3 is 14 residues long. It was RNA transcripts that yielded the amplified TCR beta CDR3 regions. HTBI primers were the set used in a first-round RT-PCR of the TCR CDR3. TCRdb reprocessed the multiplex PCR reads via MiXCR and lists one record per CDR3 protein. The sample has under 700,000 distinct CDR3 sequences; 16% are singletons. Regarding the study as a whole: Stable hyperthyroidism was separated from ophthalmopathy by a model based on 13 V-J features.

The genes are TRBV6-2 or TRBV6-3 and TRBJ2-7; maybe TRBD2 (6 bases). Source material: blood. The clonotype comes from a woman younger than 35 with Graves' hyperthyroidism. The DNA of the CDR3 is TGTGCCAGCAGTTACGGAGGGATCATAGGCGAGCAGTACTTC. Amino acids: CASSYGGIIGEQYF.